Each of the 30 T cell receptor beta chains below was sequenced from the same sample in a study of blood T cells in healthy people across ages. Combining a sample-barcoded 5' primer with a J-beta primer mix, a second PCR ran for roughly 6 to 12 cycles. TCRdb independently ran MiXCR on the 5' RACE reads; one entry per CDR3 protein. There are approximately 1.5 million distinct CDR3 sequences in the sample; about 31% occur only once, and approximately 10% lies in the top ten. Sequencing was done on a sample of blood. The origin of the receptors is a woman in her twenties or thirties in good health.

V usage is TRBV27 and J usage is TRBJ1-6, with 8 nucleotides matching TRBD1. The CDR3 has 15 amino acids. The V and J ends lost 8 bases and 4 bases, in that order; junction bases with no gene match: 7. CDR1 is MNHEY, CDR2 SMNVEV, per germline (reference sequence). CDR3 sequence reads: CASAARQGYNSPLHF. DNA for the CDR3: TGTGCCAGCGCTGCGAGACAGGGGTATAATTCACCCCTCCACTTT.

The CDR3 nucleotides read TGTGCCAGCAGTTTTGAAGGGTTGAGAAGCTCCTACAATGAGCAGTTCTTC. Amino acids: CASSFEGLRSSYNEQFF. The rearrangement uses TRBV27 and TRBJ2-1; D is ambiguous. CDR3 size: 17 residues. Germline V gene sequence: CDR1 MNHEY, CDR2 SMNVEV (reference sequence). Trimming pared 3 bases from V and 0 bases from J, leaving 15 bases between.

Of note for this clonotype: A read error may explain this, as a much larger clone is one base away. The J gene is TRBJ2-7, the V gene TRBV12-3 or TRBV12-4, with D perhaps matching TRBD1 (5 bases). This CDR3 has 14 amino acids. CDR3 in DNA: TGTGCCGGCAGCCGACAGAGCCTGACCTACGAGCAGTACTTC. Protein product: CAGSRQSLTYEQYF.

This sequence joins TRBV28 and TRBJ2-3; TRBD1 matches at 9 bases. From germline, CDR1 is MDHEN and CDR2 SYDVKM. This CDR3 comprises 14 residues. V lost 5 bases and J lost 11; bases outside the gene matches: 11. The CDR3 DNA is TGTGCCAGCAGTGGACAGGGGCCCACAGTTAGGCAGTATTTT. Residues: CASSGQGPTVRQYF. Full variable domain (rest looked up from reference TRBV28 and TRBJ2-3): DVKVTQSSRYLVKRTGEKVFLECVQDMDHENMFWYRQDPGLGLRLIYFSYDVKMKEKGDIPEGYSVSREKKERFSLILESASTNQTSMYLCASSGQGPTVRQYFGPGTRLTVL.

The CDR3 sequence is CANIQAGLYVYF. The CDR3, as DNA: TGTGCCAACATTCAAGCGGGACTCTACGTGTATTTT. This chain uses TRBV2 with TRBJ2-3, with 7 bases fitting TRBD2. Germline lookup yields CDR1 SNHLY and CDR2 FYNNEI. With V trimmed by 10 bases and J by 14 bases, 15 bases remained unmatched. This CDR3 is built from 12 residues.

V is TRBV11-2 and J is TRBJ2-7; D possibly corresponds to TRBD1 (5 bases). The CDR3 is 14 amino acids. V gave up 0 bases and J gave up 2 bases, with 8 bases separating them. The germline V gene has CDR1 SGHAT and CDR2 FQNNGV. The CDR3 nucleotides are TGTGCCAGCAGCTTAGATCGGACACCCTACGAGCAGTACTTC. This codes for CASSLDRTPYEQYF.

The rearrangement links TRBV2 to TRBJ1-2, with D maybe TRBD1 (6 bases). V lost 6 bases and J lost 5, with 16 bases in between. Germline V gives CDR1 SNHLY, CDR2 FYNNEI. The CDR3 is 14 residues long. CDR3 DNA: TGTGCCAGCAGCGCCGACAGGCGAACTTATGGCTACACCTTC. This translates into CASSADRRTYGYTF.

The chain uses TRBV2 and TRBJ1-2; D not certain. The CDR3 consists of 12 residues. The V gene lost 1 base and the J gene lost 7 bases, with 7 bases spanning the gap. The germline gives CDR1 SNHLY, CDR2 FYNNEI. CDR3 sequence reads: CASSEEGLGYTF. DNA of the CDR3: TGTGCCAGCAGTGAAGAGGGTCTTGGCTACACCTTC.

The chain is built from TRBV20-1 and TRBJ2-3, with TRBD2 identical over 12 bases. This CDR3 comprises 15 residues. From germline, CDR1 is DFQATT and CDR2 SNEGSKA (reference sequence). V shed 6 bases, J shed 1 base, and the junction held 5 bases outside the gene matches. The CDR3, as DNA: TGCAGTGCCCATCTAGCGGGGGGGGGCACAGATACGCAGTATTTT. Translation: CSAHLAGGGTDTQYF.

This clonotype came up a few times. The rearrangement joins TRBV20-1 to TRBJ2-3, with 8 bases that match TRBD2. The CDR3 is 15 amino acids. J gave up 1 base and V 6 bases, and 9 bases lay outside the gene matches. In germline, CDR1 is DFQATT, CDR2 SNEGSKA (reference sequence). The CDR3 coding sequence is TGCAGTGCACCCAGATCAGCGGGGGGCACAGATACGCAGTATTTT. This sequence encodes CSAPRSAGGTDTQYF.

The rearrangement joins TRBV15 to TRBJ2-7, with D unresolved. This CDR3 spans 14 amino acids. V lost 5 bases and J 0 bases, leaving 11 bases between the germline ends. From germline, CDR1 is LNHNV and CDR2 YYDKDF (reference sequence). CDR3 nucleotide sequence: TGTGCCACCAGCCGAACAGTTAGCTCCTACGAGCAGTACTTC. Its translation: CATSRTVSSYEQYF. The full variable domain, with the rest looked up from reference TRBV15 and TRBJ2-7, is DAMVIQNPRYQVTQFGKPVTLSCSQTLNHNVMYWYQQKSSQAPKLLFHYYDKDFNNEADTPDNFQSRRPNTSFCFLDIRSPGLGDTAMYLCATSRTVSSYEQYFGPGTRLTVT.

The chain uses TRBV6-1 and TRBJ2-4; D gene uncertain. The CDR3 contains 16 residues. Trimming shortened V by 2 bases and J by 0 bases, and 11 bases separated the two germline ends. Germline-derived CDR1 and CDR2 are MNHNS and SASEGT. The CDR3 DNA sequence: TGTGCCAGCAGTGAAATCTCATTTATAGCCAAAAACATTCAGTACTTC. Translation gives CASSEISFIAKNIQYF.

Here the CDR3 DNA reads TGCGCCAGCGGGACAGGCGAAAGTTCACCCCTCCACTTT. Protein product: CASGTGESSPLHF. V and J are TRBV5-1 and TRBJ1-6; the match to TRBD1 covers 8 bases. The CDR3 sequence is 13 residues long. Germline loops: CDR1 SGHRS, CDR2 YFSETQ. Trimming cost V 7 bases and J 9 bases; bases outside gene matches: 6.

The chain links TRBV7-9 to TRBJ1-6; a possible D gene is TRBD1 (5 bases). The CDR3 is made up of 13 amino acids. Trimming stripped 3 bases from V and 9 bases from J, with 9 bases between. Germline CDR1 SEHNR, CDR2 FQNEAQ (reference sequence). CDR3 in DNA: TGTGCCAGCAGCTTGGGGGAGATTTCACCCCTCCACTTT. The encoded protein is CASSLGEISPLHF.

The J gene is TRBJ2-5, the V gene TRBV20-1; possible D gene TRBD1, 6 bases. CDR3 length: 15 amino acids. Germline values: CDR1 DFQATT, CDR2 SNEGSKA (reference sequence). V was clipped by 1 base and J by 2 bases, with 14 bases between them. The CDR3 protein is CSARVVDRKQETQYF. DNA of the CDR3: TGCAGTGCTAGAGTGGTGGACAGAAAGCAAGAGACCCAGTACTTC.

As for this clonotype: A much larger clone differs from this one at a single base, so this may be a read error. This sequence joins TRBV29-1 and TRBJ2-5; the match to TRBD1 covers 7 bases. The length of the CDR3 is 14 residues. The germline CDR1 and CDR2 sequences are SQVTM and ANQGSEA. DNA of the CDR3: TGCAGCGTCCGAGGGGGCGTGGGGCAAGAGGCCCAGTACTTC. Translated: CSVRGGVGQEAQYF.

The sample holds a few counts of this clonotype. The chain links TRBV6-6 to TRBJ1-2; TRBD1 might be the D (6 bases). Deletions cut 0 bases from V and 3 bases from J, with 14 bases between. This CDR3 region has 16 residues. CDR1 MNHNY and CDR2 SVGAGI come from the germline V gene (reference sequence). The CDR3 reads CASSYSKQGAHYGYTF. In nucleotides, the CDR3 is TGTGCCAGCAGTTACTCAAAACAGGGCGCACACTATGGCTACACCTTC.

Many counts were recorded for this clonotype. The chain combines TRBV5-6 with TRBJ2-5, with unresolved D. With 3 bases removed from V and 6 bases from J, the gap between germline ends came to 6 bases. The CDR3 has 11 residues. In germline, CDR1 is SGHDT, CDR2 YYEEEE. Here the CDR3 reads CASSWNKTQYF. The DNA for the CDR3 is TGTGCCAGCAGCTGGAATAAGACCCAGTACTTC.

This clonotype was picked up a small number of times. The CDR3 coding sequence is TGCGCCAGCAGCTTGGCCTTCGAAGAGACCCAGTACTTC. This codes for CASSLAFEETQYF. The genes are TRBV5-1 and TRBJ2-5; no reliable D call. Deletions cut 0 bases from V and 3 bases from J, with 6 bases between. CDR1 SGHRS and CDR2 YFSETQ come from the germline V gene. The CDR3 loop spans 13 amino acids.

This clonotype has only a few counts. The chain carries TRBV11-2 and TRBJ1-2; the D is unclear. This CDR3 is built from 13 residues. In germline, CDR1 is SGHAT, CDR2 FQNNGV. V lost 5 bases, J lost 8 bases, and 15 bases lay in between. The CDR3 is CASSPTELRGYTF. The CDR3, as DNA: TGTGCCAGCAGCCCTACCGAACTACGCGGCTACACCTTC. Using reference TRBV11-2 and TRBJ1-2 for the parts outside the CDR3, the full variable domain is EAGVAQSPRYKIIEKRQSVAFWCNPISGHATLYWYQQILGQGPKLLIQFQNNGVVDDSQLPKDRFSAERLKGVDSTLKIQPAKLEDSAVYLCASSPTELRGYTFGSGTRLTVV.

This clonotype appeared a few times. The CDR3 here is CSVSGSSSYNEQFF. The CDR3 DNA reads as TGCAGTGTTAGCGGGAGCAGCTCCTACAATGAGCAGTTCTTC. The chain has TRBV20-1 and TRBJ2-1, with 9 bases identical to TRBD2. V lost 7 bases, J lost 0 bases, and 4 bases stayed unmatched. This CDR3 region has 14 residues. Per the germline V gene, CDR1 is DFQATT and CDR2 is SNEGSKA (reference sequence).

This clonotype was picked up a small number of times. This chain connects TRBV4-1 to TRBJ2-5; no definite D call. The J call is doubtful: the DNA matches TRBJ2-7 better. The CDR3 spans 13 residues. Germline V lookup: CDR1 MGHRA, CDR2 YSYEKL. The CDR3 DNA is TGCGCCAGCAGCCAAGACAGTGACTACGAGCAGTACTTC. Translating it yields CASSQDSDYEQYF.

Only a few counts were recorded for this clonotype. The V gene is TRBV4-1, the J gene TRBJ2-5; weak D call: TRBD2 (6 bases). Germline V gene sequence: CDR1 MGHRA, CDR2 YSYEKL. V lost 1 base and J 9 bases, leaving 15 bases between the germline ends. The length of the CDR3 is 14 residues. For the CDR3, the DNA is TGCGCCAGCAGCCAAGGTCCCTCCGGAGGGTCCCAGTACTTC. Translation: CASSQGPSGGSQYF.

This chain joins TRBV6-5 and TRBJ2-1, with 8 positions matching TRBD2. CDR1 is MNHEY, CDR2 SVGAGI, per germline. CDR3 length: 18 residues. Trimming at V came to 2 bases and at J to 6 bases, leaving 15 bases not matched to a gene. The CDR3, as DNA: TGTGCCAGCAGTTACGTGGGCGGGGGGCTCGCCTTTACCAATGAGCAGTTCTTC. As protein: CASSYVGGGLAFTNEQFF.

This chain uses TRBV7-2 with TRBJ2-7; 9 positions match TRBD2. The DNA end is a closer match to TRBJ2-5, so the J assignment may be wrong. Germline V gene sequence: CDR1 SGHTA, CDR2 FQGNSA. The CDR3 consists of 15 residues. CDR3 in DNA: TGTGCCAGCAGCTTAGAGGGTAGCGGGGGACAGACCCAGTACTTC. The encoded protein is CASSLEGSGGQTQYF.

On this clonotype: The junction does not match germline at one end; this may be a read error. This chain links TRBV27 with TRBJ2-6, with 12 bases that match TRBD1. The germline V gene has CDR1 MNHEY and CDR2 SMNVEV (reference sequence). The CDR3 sequence is 18 residues long. The CDR3, as DNA: TGTGCCAGCAGTTTGGGGACAGGGGGCTTCTCTGGGGCCGACGTCCTGACTTTC. Its translation: CASSLGTGGFSGADVLTF.

This clonotype was recorded a few times. V gene TRBV24-1 combines with J gene TRBJ2-5, with 10 bases lining up with TRBD2. The J call may be incorrect, as the DNA end agrees better with TRBJ2-7. The CDR3 is made up of 15 amino acids. Germline V gives CDR1 KGHDR, CDR2 SFDVKD. The CDR3 is CATSDPGQREGEQYF. The DNA of the CDR3 is TGTGCCACCAGTGATCCCGGTCAGCGGGAGGGCGAGCAGTACTTC.

The genes are TRBV29-1 and TRBJ2-7; maybe TRBD1 (8 bases). The CDR3 length is 13 residues. V lost 5 bases to trimming and J lost 5 bases, with 16 bases between them. CDR1 and CDR2 from the germline V gene are SQVTM and ANQGSEA. The CDR3 sequence: CSVQGAGVHEQYF. CDR3 DNA: TGCAGCGTTCAGGGGGCGGGAGTTCACGAGCAGTACTTC.

This clonotype appeared a few times. This chain joins TRBV6-6 and TRBJ2-1, with a weak D call TRBD2 (6 bases). CDR3 length: 13 residues. Germline CDR1 is MNHNY and CDR2 is SVGAGI (reference sequence). V lost 5 bases and J 8 bases, leaving 13 bases between the germline ends. The CDR3 loop reads CASSELGGYEQFF. DNA for the CDR3: TGTGCCAGCAGTGAATTGGGGGGTTATGAGCAGTTCTTC.

In this sample, this clonotype turned up a few times. The chain has TRBV13 and TRBJ1-5; D perhaps matches TRBD1 (5 bases). Germline lookup yields CDR1 PRHDT and CDR2 FYEKMQ (reference sequence). This CDR3 has 14 amino acids. Between the trimmed V and J ends, which lost 5 bases and 5 bases, there was a span of 13 bases. DNA for the CDR3: TGTGCCAGCAGCATATCGACAGCCGATCAGCCCCAGCATTTT. Protein: CASSISTADQPQHF.